The entry that follows covers one TCR beta chain sequence. The data were taken from a study of blood T cell repertoires in COVID-19. About the study: Acute-phase and convalescent COVID-19 samples originated in the United States, Italy and Spain. PBMCs, B-cell-depleted T cells, or T cells provided the cDNA or gDNA that made up the material.

Original processing methods: The authors estimated nucleated cell counts from reference gene primer amplification. Libraries were prepared by immunoSEQ multiplex PCR; TCRdb keeps only in-frame clonotypes and omits some of them. V, J and clone size are those of that table, while D and trimming were read from the DNA. The sample has 200,000 to 250,000 clones; about 80% are singletons. CDR3 length: 16 residues. From germline, CDR1 is WNHNN and CDR2 SYGVQD (reference sequence). Trimming took 0 bases from V and 3 from J; bases not matched to a gene: 8. The chain couples TRBV10-1 to TRBJ2-7, with 7 bases identical to TRBD2. The clonotype was recovered from a woman in her fifties or sixties with acute or convalescent COVID-19. The sequenced material came from peripheral blood. The CDR3 loop reads CASSESRWEGIYEQYF. CDR3 nucleotides: TGCGCCAGCAGTGAGTCTCGGTGGGAGGGAATCTACGAGCAGTACTTC.